One and the same sample provided the 12 T cell receptor beta chains below, sequenced in a study of technical replicates of blood from a few donors. TCRdb's table, derived via immunoSEQ multiplex PCR, lists solely in-frame clones and lacks some. Of 70,000 or so clones detected, 98% appear once; the ten largest clones hold around 0.22%. The sequencing input was T cells isolated from PBMCs. These receptors all stem from a human donor in good health.

The CDR3 is CASSSISLLPYNEQFF. The CDR3 region has the DNA TGTGCCAGCAGTTCTATATCCCTGTTACCTTACAATGAGCAGTTCTTC. The rearrangement links TRBV28 to TRBJ2-1; D remains ambiguous. V was clipped by 4 bases and J by 4 bases, with 17 bases between them. Looked up from germline, CDR1 is MDHEN and CDR2 is SYDVKM. This CDR3 spans 16 amino acids.

V usage is TRBV30 and J usage is TRBJ2-7; D is uncertain. The length of the CDR3 is 12 residues. V gave up 0 bases and J gave up 3 bases, with 6 bases separating them. The germline V gene encodes CDR1 GTSNPN and CDR2 SVGIG (reference sequence). The CDR3 DNA reads TGTGCCTGGAGTGTACGGAGCTACGAGCAGTACTTC. Translated, it gives CAWSVRSYEQYF.

V usage is TRBV9 and J usage is TRBJ1-2; D might be TRBD1 (6 bases). Trimming took off 3 bases at V and 4 bases at J, with 10 bases between the two ends. Germline V gene data show CDR1 as SGDLS and CDR2 as YYNGEE. The CDR3 totals 13 residues. The chain's CDR3 is CASSAQGGYGYTF. CDR3 sequence (DNA): TGTGCCAGCAGCGCACAGGGCGGCTATGGCTACACCTTC.

The chain is built from TRBV7-9 and TRBJ2-2, with 10 bases aligning to TRBD2. V lost 0 bases to trimming and J lost 2 bases; unmatched junction nucleotides: 3. The germline V gene encodes CDR1 SEHNR and CDR2 FQNEAQ (reference sequence). This CDR3 has 17 residues. The DNA for the CDR3 is TGTGCCAGCAGCTTAGCGGCTAGCGGGGGAAACACCGGGGAGCTGTTTTTT. This sequence encodes CASSLAASGGNTGELFF.

The chain couples TRBV9 to TRBJ2-7; 13 bases map to TRBD2. The CDR3 extends over 16 amino acids. In germline, CDR1 is SGDLS, CDR2 YYNGEE. Unmatched junction bases numbered 9, after V lost 2 bases and J lost 7 bases. CDR3 sequence: CASSVYWTSGRGEQYF. As DNA, the CDR3 is TGTGCCAGCAGCGTCTATTGGACTAGCGGGAGAGGGGAGCAGTACTTC.

CDR3 loop: CASSPRQGRYNEQFF. The DNA of the CDR3 is TGTGCCAGCAGTCCAAGACAGGGGCGCTACAATGAGCAGTTCTTC. The chain is built from TRBV27 and TRBJ2-1, with 8 positions matching TRBD1. The CDR3 totals 15 residues. Germline CDR1 MNHEY, CDR2 SMNVEV (reference sequence). The ends lost 5 bases at V and 3 bases at J; junction bases unmatched: 6.

The chain employs TRBV9 and TRBJ2-5, with 7 bases fitting TRBD2. The CDR3 is made up of 14 amino acids. Germline trimming cut 3 bases from V and 5 bases from J; bases unmatched to any gene: 7. Germline-derived CDR1 and CDR2 are SGDLS and YYNGEE. The CDR3 DNA sequence: TGTGCCAGCAGCGGGGACCGGGAGGAGGAGACCCAGTACTTC. This encodes CASSGDREEETQYF.

The chain couples TRBV13 to TRBJ2-7; TRBD1 might be the D (6 bases). Trimming removed 5 bases from V and 7 bases from J, with 18 bases in between. The germline V gene has CDR1 PRHDT and CDR2 FYEKMQ (reference sequence). The CDR3 is 14 residues long. In DNA form, the CDR3 reads TGTGCCAGCAGCCCTCGACAGGATCCAGGGGAGCAGTACTTC. Amino acid sequence: CASSPRQDPGEQYF.

The chain uses TRBV28 and TRBJ1-5, with D maybe TRBD1 (5 bases). The V end lost 6 bases, the J end lost 3 bases, and 9 bases lay between the germline ends. The CDR3 has 13 residues. Germline V lookup: CDR1 MDHEN, CDR2 SYDVKM. The DNA of the CDR3 is TGTGCCAGCAGGTCAGGGTACAATCAGCCCCAGCATTTT. Translation gives CASRSGYNQPQHF.

The genes are TRBV15 and TRBJ2-1, with TRBD2 identical over 9 bases. Germline CDR1 is LNHNV and CDR2 is YYDKDF (reference sequence). J was trimmed by 4 bases and V by 1 base; bases with no gene match: 8. The CDR3 is made up of 17 amino acids. The CDR3 sequence: CATSRVYETSGYNEQFF. The CDR3 DNA is TGTGCCACCAGCAGAGTCTATGAGACTAGCGGATACAATGAGCAGTTCTTC.

The chain couples TRBV29-1 to TRBJ2-3; D remains unclear. This CDR3 comprises 11 residues. The germline V and J ends were trimmed by 4 bases and 7 bases, with 9 bases remaining between them. Looked up from germline, CDR1 is SQVTM and CDR2 is ANQGSEA. CDR3 sequence: CSVVGRNTQYF. CDR3 sequence (DNA): TGCAGCGTTGTCGGCAGGAATACGCAGTATTTT.

This clone has a single count. The chain recombines TRBV5-1 with TRBJ2-5; 8 bases align to TRBD2. The length of the CDR3 is 20 residues. V dropped 3 bases and J dropped 4; count of bases not matched to a gene: 23. Germline V gene sequence: CDR1 SGHRS, CDR2 YFSETQ. The CDR3 sequence: CASSYLTGPSTAGARETQYF. Written as DNA, the CDR3 is TGCGCCAGCAGCTACCTGACAGGCCCATCTACAGCGGGAGCTCGAGAGACCCAGTACTTC.